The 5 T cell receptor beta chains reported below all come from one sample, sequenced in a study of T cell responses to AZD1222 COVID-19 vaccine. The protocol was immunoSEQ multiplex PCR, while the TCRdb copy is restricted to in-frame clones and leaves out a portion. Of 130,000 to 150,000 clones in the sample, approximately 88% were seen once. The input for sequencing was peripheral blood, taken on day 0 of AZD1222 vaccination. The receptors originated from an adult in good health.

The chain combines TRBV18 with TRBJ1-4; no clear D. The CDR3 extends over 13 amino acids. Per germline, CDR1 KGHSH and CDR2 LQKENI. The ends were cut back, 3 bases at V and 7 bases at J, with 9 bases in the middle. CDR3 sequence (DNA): TGTGCCAGCTCACCGGACGGGAGTGAAAAACTGTTTTTT. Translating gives CASSPDGSEKLFF.

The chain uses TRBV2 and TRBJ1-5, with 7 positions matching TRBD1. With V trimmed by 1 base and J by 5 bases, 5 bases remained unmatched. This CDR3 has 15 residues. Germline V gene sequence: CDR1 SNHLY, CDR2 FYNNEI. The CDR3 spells CASSEGGQRYQPQHF. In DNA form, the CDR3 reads TGTGCCAGCAGTGAAGGGGGACAGCGATATCAGCCCCAGCATTTT.

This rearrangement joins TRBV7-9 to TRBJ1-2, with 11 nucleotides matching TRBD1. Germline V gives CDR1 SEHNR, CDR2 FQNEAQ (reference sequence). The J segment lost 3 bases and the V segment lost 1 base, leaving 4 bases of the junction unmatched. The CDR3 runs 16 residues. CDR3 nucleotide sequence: TGTGCCAGCAGCTTAGGCGGGACAGGGGGTGACTATGGCTACACCTTC. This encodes CASSLGGTGGDYGYTF.

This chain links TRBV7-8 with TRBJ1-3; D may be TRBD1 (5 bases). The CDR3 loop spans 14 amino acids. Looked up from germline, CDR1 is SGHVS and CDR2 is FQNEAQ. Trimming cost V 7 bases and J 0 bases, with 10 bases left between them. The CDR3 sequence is CASTWGLSGNTIYF. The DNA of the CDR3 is TGTGCCAGCACCTGGGGCCTCTCTGGAAACACCATATATTTT.

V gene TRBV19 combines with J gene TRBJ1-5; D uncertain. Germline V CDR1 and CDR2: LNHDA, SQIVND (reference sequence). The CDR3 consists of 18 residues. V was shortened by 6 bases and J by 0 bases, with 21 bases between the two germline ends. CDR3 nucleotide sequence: TGTGCCAGTAGCTTTTATGAACCGGGCCGCTATAGCAATCAGCCCCAGCATTTT. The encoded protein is CASSFYEPGRYSNQPQHF. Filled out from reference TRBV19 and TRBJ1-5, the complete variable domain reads DGGITQSPKYLFRKEGQNVTLSCEQNLNHDAMYWYRQDPGQGLRLIYYSQIVNDFQKGDIAEGYSVSREKKESFPLTVTSAQKNPTAFYLCASSFYEPGRYSNQPQHFGDGTRLSIL.